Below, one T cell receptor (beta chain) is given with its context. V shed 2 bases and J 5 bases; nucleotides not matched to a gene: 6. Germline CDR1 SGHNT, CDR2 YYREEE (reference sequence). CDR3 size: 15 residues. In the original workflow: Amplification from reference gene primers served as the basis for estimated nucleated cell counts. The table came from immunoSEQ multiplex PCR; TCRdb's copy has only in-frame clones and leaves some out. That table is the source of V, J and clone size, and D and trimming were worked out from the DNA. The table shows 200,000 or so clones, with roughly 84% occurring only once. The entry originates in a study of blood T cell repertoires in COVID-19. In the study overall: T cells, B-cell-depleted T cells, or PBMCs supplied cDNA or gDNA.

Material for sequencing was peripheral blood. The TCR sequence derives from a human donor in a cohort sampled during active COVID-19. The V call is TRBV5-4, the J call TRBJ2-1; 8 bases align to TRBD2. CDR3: CASSFSGLGDNEQFF. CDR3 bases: TGTGCCAGCAGCTTTTCGGGACTAGGCGACAATGAGCAGTTCTTC.